This record concerns one T cell receptor (beta chain) sequence. This clone was picked up a small number of times. This clone's antigen is unknown. Base quality data are lacking; no much larger clone is found one base away. The donors were healthy, HIV-negative adults who had no recently reported acute infections or vaccinations. Only Caucasian adults living in Nashville, Tennessee, USA were represented among the donors. CD4+ T cells were enriched by magnetic negative selection; naive cells were then positively selected on CD45RA, and the negative fraction formed the memory subset. Blood was obtained by leukapheresis, after which PBMCs were separated by Ficoll-Histopaque density gradient centrifugation and cryopreserved in liquid nitrogen vapor phase. Analytical flow cytometry was used to check the purity and quantity of each magnetically sorted T cell population. Each sorted fraction had its genomic DNA isolated and then quantified by UV absorbance on a Nanodrop 2000c.

The data derive from a study of shared clonotypes between healthy human individuals (dated by TCRdb to 2018 to 2021). Turning to the overall study: A couple of women and three men aged 18 to 49 years were included in the cohort. Each donor's leukapheresis produced roughly between roughly 0.85 and 9.5 billion PBMCs. To increase sequencing depth and limit assay-specific biases, TCR repertoire library preparation and sequencing were carried out by different laboratories using diverse techniques. To estimate repertoire size and how much clonotypes are shared between individuals, the study performed deep sequencing of blood TCR repertoires from a few healthy adults. Per donor, three plates each were used for CD4 naive and CD4 memory, two for CD8 naive, and one for CD8 memory.

V gives up 0 bases and J gives up 2 bases, and the segment between their germline ends measures 11 bases. CDR1 and CDR2 were assigned from the germline V gene as MNHEY and SVGAGI. There are 15 amino acids in the CDR3, from cysteine to phenylalanine inclusive. This entry keeps only the CDR3 DNA: 45 bases, framed from base 1. Overall study outcomes, separate from this receptor: Based on pairwise subsampling, the degree of clonotype sharing among donors was expected to be affected by sequencing depth. Higher generation probabilities were observed for clonotypes shared by all four sorted-subset donors than for non-shared clonotypes. The small number of donors limited the genetic and exposure-history diversity represented. Sampling was limited to blood, and TCR repertoires in tissue likely differ from TCR repertoires in blood. Estimated clonotype richness was generally larger for naive than for memory subsets. About 5% of naive CD4, approximately 3.7% of naive CD8, 2% to 2.5% of memory CD4, and around 0.4% of memory CD8 clonotypes were shared across a few donors. Even with the large sequencing depth, rarefaction of the sorted-subset datasets indicated that sequencing was incomplete.

Using the deep immunoSEQ assay, TCR CDR3 regions were amplified from genomic DNA by multiplex PCR. Extracted genomic DNA from each cell subset was spread evenly across all wells of several immunoSEQ 96-well plates, with each plate serving as a replicate. For sorted subsets, approximately 200 ng of genomic DNA, equivalent to some 30,000 T cell genomes, went into each replicate PCR. The purified libraries were quantified using a Qubit 3.0 fluorometer, sized with a Bioanalyzer 2100, and then quantified again using the KAPA Library Quantification kit. Each immunoSEQ 96-well plate was sequenced on its own single-read 150-cycle Illumina NextSeq 550 flow cell. In the paper's pipeline: Because only junctional sequences without quality scores were contained in the immunoSEQ output, filtering matching that applied to full-length reads could not be performed. Sequences were annotated with PyIR, a Python wrapper for IgBLAST v1.9, using IMGT germline references to assign V/J genes and CDR3. Any read was removed if the V/J assignment was weak (E-value above 1e-6), the CDR3 was missing, or the read contained stop codons, out-of-frame junctions, or ambiguous translated residues. V3J clonotypes were defined as sequences sharing the same inferred V gene, J gene, and CDR3 amino acid sequence. The percentage overlap between two repertoires was calculated by dividing the number of shared unique clonotypes by the size of the smaller repertoire. Repertoire richness was assessed with RTK rarefaction, the Chao1 estimator, and Recon v2.1 estimates of unobserved clonotypes. Generation probabilities were computed with OLGA for all TCRbeta clonotypes obtained by the gDNA method from a handful of donors. The immuneACCESS repertoire file appears here via TCRdb, limited to in-frame rearrangements. These files lack a portion of the clones; in checked studies, under half of the deficit traces to unresolved V genes, and the cause of the others is not known. The V and J calls and the clone size are those of that table, but D and trimming were determined from the DNA. Present in this sample are 850,000 to 1,200,000 clones, around 74% of which were seen just once. Jointly, the top ten make up approximately 1.5% of the sample.

The TCR was taken from a man between 18 and 29 years old in good health. The sample consisted of memory CD4+ T cells sorted from blood. The cell subset or site label on this specimen signifies: CD45RA-negative fraction. The sequence links TRBV6-5 to TRBJ2-7; confidence is insufficient to name the D gene. The sequenced DNA: TGTGCCAGCAGTTACTCGAACACGGGTGCCTACGAGCAGTACTTC. Its protein reads: CASSYSNTGAYEQYF.